This T cell receptor (beta chain) originates from a study of blood T cell repertoires in COVID-19. The table came from immunoSEQ multiplex PCR; TCRdb's copy has only in-frame clones and leaves some out. The repertoire has 45,000 to 60,000 clones, around 80% of them found once; the top ten carry over 7.5%. The receptor's source is a woman at least 80 years old with acute or convalescent COVID-19. What was sequenced was peripheral blood.

The CDR3 is CASSPDRGWTEAFF. Written as DNA, the CDR3 is TGTGCCAGCAGCCCGGACAGGGGATGGACTGAAGCTTTCTTT. This chain joins TRBV28 and TRBJ1-1; 9 bases align to TRBD1. The CDR3 spans 14 residues. The J segment lost 5 bases and the V segment lost 6 bases, leaving 7 bases of the junction unmatched. Germline V gives CDR1 MDHEN, CDR2 SYDVKM.